A single sample is the source of the 7 T cell receptor beta chains below, sequenced in a study of T cells in Graves' hyperthyroidism and ophthalmopathy. TCR beta CDR3 regions were amplified from RNA transcripts. Initially, a first-round RT-PCR of the TCR CDR3 employed the HTBI primer set. TCRdb re-called the multiplex PCR reads with MiXCR, one entry per CDR3 protein. The sample lists 600,000 to 900,000 distinct CDR3 sequences, about 16% seen once, with under 9.5% in the top ten. The sequenced material came from blood. These receptors were taken from a man younger than 30 with Graves' hyperthyroidism.

The chain has TRBV20-1 and TRBJ2-1, with D maybe TRBD2 (5 bases). Germline V lookup: CDR1 DFQATT, CDR2 SNEGSKA (reference sequence). This CDR3 has 13 residues. The V end lost 3 bases, the J end lost 0 bases, and 6 bases lay between the germline ends. Here the CDR3 reads CSASEGSYNEQFF. CDR3 in DNA: TGCAGTGCTAGTGAGGGCTCCTACAATGAGCAGTTCTTC.

This clonotype was counted at least ten times. This chain connects TRBV18 to TRBJ2-3; 7 bases line up with TRBD2. With 3 bases clipped from V and 2 bases from J, the junction kept 5 bases outside the gene matches. The CDR3 extends over 15 amino acids. Germline CDR1 and CDR2: KGHSH and LQKENI. The CDR3 loop reads CASSPKAGTTDTQYF. CDR3 bases: TGTGCCAGCTCACCCAAAGCGGGGACCACAGATACGCAGTATTTT.

The table lists this clonotype with many counts. V usage is TRBV28 and J usage is TRBJ2-7; 9 bases are a match to TRBD2. CDR1 is MDHEN, CDR2 SYDVKM, per germline. The V gene end was trimmed by 2 bases and the J gene end by 1 base; junction bases not matched to a gene: 3. The CDR3 loop spans 15 amino acids. The CDR3 here is CASSLGSGRSYEQYF. As DNA, the CDR3 is TGTGCCAGCAGTTTAGGGAGCGGGAGGTCCTACGAGCAGTACTTC.

The rearrangement uses TRBV28 and TRBJ2-2; D might be TRBD2 (5 bases). From germline, CDR1 is MDHEN and CDR2 SYDVKM. V lost 3 bases, J lost 1 base, and 9 bases lay in between. The CDR3 has 15 amino acids. The CDR3 spells CASSFPAENTGELFF. CDR3 nucleotides: TGTGCCAGCAGTTTTCCAGCGGAGAACACCGGGGAGCTGTTTTTT.

The genes are TRBV12-3 or TRBV12-4 and TRBJ1-1; D unresolved. This CDR3 region has 17 residues. Trimming pared 5 bases from V and 4 bases from J, leaving 23 bases between. The CDR3 sequence is CASSPGPKESWSTEAFF. The CDR3 nucleotides read TGTGCCAGCAGTCCCGGGCCCAAGGAATCCTGGAGCACTGAAGCTTTCTTT.

This sequence joins TRBV4-1 and TRBJ2-7; 9 nucleotides line up with TRBD2. Trimming removed 1 base from V and 1 base from J; junction bases left unmatched: 8. CDR3 length: 17 amino acids. CDR1 and CDR2 (germline): MGHRA, YSYEKL. The chain's CDR3 is CASSQASGLAISYEQYF. CDR3 in DNA: TGCGCCAGCAGCCAAGCCTCGGGACTAGCAATTTCCTACGAGCAGTACTTC.

The chain couples TRBV19 to TRBJ1-1; D is unclear. Looked up from germline, CDR1 is LNHDA and CDR2 is SQIVND (reference sequence). This CDR3 has 13 amino acids. Trimming removed 3 bases at V and 8 bases at J, with 13 bases between. The CDR3 DNA sequence: TGTGCCAGTAGTATTTCCCGGATGAGGGAAGCTTTCTTT. Translating it yields CASSISRMREAFF.